The source of this T cell receptor (beta chain) is a study of PD-1 blockade in mismatch repair-deficient tumors. Trimming removed 5 bases from V and 1 base from J, with 14 bases in between. The germline CDR1 and CDR2 sequences are MNHEY and SVGAGI. This CDR3 contains 15 residues. Libraries were prepared by immunoSEQ multiplex PCR; TCRdb keeps only in-frame clonotypes and omits some of them. The table includes about 17,000 clones, approximately 87% detected once. Mismatch repair deficiency was confirmed in all patients, by PCR or immunohistochemistry. The starting material was PBMCs, obtained about 23 weeks after starting pembrolizumab. The clonotype was recovered from an adult with mismatch repair-deficient cancer. This chain uses TRBV6-5 with TRBJ1-1, with unresolved D. In nucleotides, the CDR3 is TGTGCCAGCAGTCGAGGGCATATGGCGAACACTGAAGCTTTCTTT. This gives the protein CASSRGHMANTEAFF.